This entry concerns a single T cell receptor beta chain. This sample was taken from a study of blood T cells in healthy people across ages. The CDR3 has 14 amino acids. Germline V gene sequence: CDR1 SEHNR, CDR2 FQNEAQ (reference sequence). V was cut by 1 base and J by 4 bases, with 7 bases left in between. A sample-barcoded 5' primer and a J-beta primer mix were used in a second PCR of about 7 to 12 cycles. In TCRdb, the 5' RACE reads were re-called with MiXCR into one record per CDR3 protein. The repertoire consists of 1.8 million or so distinct CDR3 sequences, with 30% to 40% occurring once and the leading ten covering 20% to 25%.

This chain connects TRBV7-9 to TRBJ1-4; D gene ambiguous. The sequence derives from a human donor in good health. Sequencing was carried out using blood. CDR3 sequence (DNA): TGTGCCAGCAGCTTAGGACCGTTTAATGAAAAACTGTTTTTT. Translating gives CASSLGPFNEKLFF. The full variable domain, with the rest looked up from reference TRBV7-9 and TRBJ1-4, is DTGVSQNPRHKITKRGQNVTFRCDPISEHNRLYWYRQTLGQGPEFLTYFQNEAQLEKSRLLSDRFSAERPKGSFSTLEIQRTEQGDSAMYLCASSLGPFNEKLFFGSGTQLSVL.